These T cell receptor beta chains were read from a single sample in a study of human T cells and chemical hapten exposure. TCRdb analysed the RACE reads with MiXCR anew, one entry per CDR3 protein. The sample yields around 100,000 distinct CDR3 sequences, 8% to 13% seen once. This sample comprised whole blood, obtained in connection with sensitization to the hapten diphenylcyclopropenone (DPC). Receptor source: a woman in her 40s with alopecia areata. Some clones in this sample may be carry-over from other donors' samples. The CDR3 runs from the conserved cysteine through the conserved F or W. The order of the fields is V gene, D gene, J gene, clone size, CDR3 DNA, CDR3 protein. The D gene is left open where the match is weak. Part of the rows lack a size; the others show once, few, many or a class for expanded clones.

V: TRBV19; D: TRBD2; J: TRBJ2-2; size: NA; DNA: TGTGCCAGTAACCTACTAGCGGGGATCGCCGGGGAGCTGTTTTTT; CDR3: CASNLLAGIAGELFF
V: TRBV19; D: TRBD1; J: TRBJ2-1; size: NA; DNA: TGTGCCAGTATCAAAGGTGGGGACAGACTTAACAATGAGCAGTTCTTC; CDR3: CASIKGGDRLNNEQFF
V: TRBV2; D: NA; J: TRBJ1-6; size: NA; DNA: TGTGCCAGCATGCAGGGAAAATCCTATAATTCACCCCTCCACTTT; CDR3: CASMQGKSYNSPLHF
V: TRBV24-1; D: TRBD1; J: TRBJ2-7; size: few; DNA: TGTGCCACCAGTGATTTGCCAATCTGGACAGGCCGAAGAGAGTACGAGCAGTACTTC; CDR3: CATSDLPIWTGRREYEQYF
V: TRBV20-1; D: TRBD2; J: TRBJ2-7; size: few; DNA: TGCAGTGCGACGACTAGCGGGAATGGCGAGCAGTACTTC; CDR3: CSATTSGNGEQYF
V: TRBV20-1; D: NA; J: TRBJ2-7; size: few; DNA: TGCAGTGCTAGCAATCTGTACGAGCAGTACTTC; CDR3: CSASNLYEQYF
V: TRBV12-3/TRBV12-4; D: TRBD1; J: TRBJ1-5; size: many; DNA: TGTGCCAGCAGTCCTTACAGGGGGCAAGGTAATCAGCCCCAGCATTTT; CDR3: CASSPYRGQGNQPQHF
V: TRBV12-3/TRBV12-4; D: NA; J: TRBJ1-3; size: NA; DNA: TGTGCCAGCAGTACGTCTGGAAACACCATATATTTT; CDR3: CASSTSGNTIYF
V: TRBV20-1; D: NA; J: TRBJ2-3; size: few; DNA: TGCAGTGCTAGGAGTCCCCGGGCGGGCCCTAGCACAGATACGCAGTATTTT; CDR3: CSARSPRAGPSTDTQYF
V: TRBV18; D: NA; J: TRBJ1-5; size: few; DNA: TGTGCCAGCTCACCACTGGCAGACAATCAGCCCCAGCATTTT; CDR3: CASSPLADNQPQHF